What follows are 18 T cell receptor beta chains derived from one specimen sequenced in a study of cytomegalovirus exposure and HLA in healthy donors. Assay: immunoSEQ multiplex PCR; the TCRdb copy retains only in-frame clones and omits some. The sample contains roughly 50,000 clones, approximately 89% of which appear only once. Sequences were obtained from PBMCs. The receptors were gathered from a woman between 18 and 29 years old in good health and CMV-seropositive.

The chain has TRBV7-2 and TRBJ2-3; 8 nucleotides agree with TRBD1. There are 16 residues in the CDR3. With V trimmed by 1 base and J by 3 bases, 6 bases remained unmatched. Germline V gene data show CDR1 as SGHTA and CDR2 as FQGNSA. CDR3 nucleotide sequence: TGTGCCAGCAGCTTAGGTTCAGGGGGCTGGACAGATACGCAGTATTTT. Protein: CASSLGSGGWTDTQYF. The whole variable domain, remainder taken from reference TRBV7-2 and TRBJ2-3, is GAGVSQSPSNKVTEKGKDVELRCDPISGHTALYWYRQSLGQGLEFLIYFQGNSAPDKSGLPSDRFSAERTGGSVSTLTIQRTQQEDSAVYLCASSLGSGGWTDTQYFGPGTRLTVL.

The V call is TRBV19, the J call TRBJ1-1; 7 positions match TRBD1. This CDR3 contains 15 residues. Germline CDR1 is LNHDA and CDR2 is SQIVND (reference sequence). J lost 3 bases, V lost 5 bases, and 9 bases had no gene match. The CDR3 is CASSPPAGGYTEAFF. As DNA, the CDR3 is TGTGCCAGTAGTCCCCCTGCAGGGGGGTACACTGAAGCTTTCTTT.

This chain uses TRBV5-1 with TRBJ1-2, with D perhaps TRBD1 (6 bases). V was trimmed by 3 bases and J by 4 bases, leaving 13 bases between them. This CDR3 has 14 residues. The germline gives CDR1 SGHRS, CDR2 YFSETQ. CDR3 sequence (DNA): TGCGCCAGCAGCTCAGACGGACAGTCCTATGGCTACACCTTC. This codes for CASSSDGQSYGYTF.

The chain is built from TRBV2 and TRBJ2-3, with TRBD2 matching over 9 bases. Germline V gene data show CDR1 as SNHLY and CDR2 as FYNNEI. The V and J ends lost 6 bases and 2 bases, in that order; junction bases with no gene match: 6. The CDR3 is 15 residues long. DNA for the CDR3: TGTGCCAGCAGAGTTAGCGGGGGAAACACAGATACGCAGTATTTT. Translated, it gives CASRVSGGNTDTQYF.

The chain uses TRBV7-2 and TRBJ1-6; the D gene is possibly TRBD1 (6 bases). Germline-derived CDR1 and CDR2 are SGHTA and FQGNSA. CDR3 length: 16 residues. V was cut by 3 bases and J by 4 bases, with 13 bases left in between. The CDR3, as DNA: TGTGCCAGCAGCTTGGGATACAGGGTTTATAATTCACCCCTCCACTTT. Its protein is CASSLGYRVYNSPLHF.

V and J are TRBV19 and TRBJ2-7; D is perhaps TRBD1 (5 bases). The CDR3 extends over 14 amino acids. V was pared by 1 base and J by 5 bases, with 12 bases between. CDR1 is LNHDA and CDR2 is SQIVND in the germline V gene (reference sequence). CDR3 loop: CASSIAGILHEQYF. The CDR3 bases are TGTGCCAGTAGTATAGCAGGGATTCTGCACGAGCAGTACTTC.

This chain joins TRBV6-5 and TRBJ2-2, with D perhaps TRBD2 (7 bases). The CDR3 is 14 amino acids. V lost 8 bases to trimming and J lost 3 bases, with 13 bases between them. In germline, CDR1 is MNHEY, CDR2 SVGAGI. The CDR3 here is CASAKGGDTGELFF. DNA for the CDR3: TGTGCCAGCGCAAAGGGGGGGGACACCGGGGAGCTGTTTTTT.

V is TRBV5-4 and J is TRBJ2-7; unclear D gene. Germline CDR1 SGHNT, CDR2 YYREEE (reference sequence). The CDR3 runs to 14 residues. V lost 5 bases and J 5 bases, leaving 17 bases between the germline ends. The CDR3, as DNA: TGTGCCAGCAGTCCGTCTATGCGTAACGACGAGCAGTACTTC. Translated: CASSPSMRNDEQYF.

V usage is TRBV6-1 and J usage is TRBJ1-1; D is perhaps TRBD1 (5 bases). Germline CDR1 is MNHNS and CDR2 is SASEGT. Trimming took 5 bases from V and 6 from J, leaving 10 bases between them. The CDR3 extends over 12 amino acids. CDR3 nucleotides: TGTGCCAGCAGTCTCAGGGAGGCTGAAGCTTTCTTT. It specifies CASSLREAEAFF.

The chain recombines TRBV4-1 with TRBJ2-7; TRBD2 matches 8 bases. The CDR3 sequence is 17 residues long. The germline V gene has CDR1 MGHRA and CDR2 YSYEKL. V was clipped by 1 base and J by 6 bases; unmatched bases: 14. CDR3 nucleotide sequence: TGCGCCAGCAGCCAAGGGACACTTCCCGGGACTAGGGTCGAGCAGTACTTC. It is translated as CASSQGTLPGTRVEQYF.

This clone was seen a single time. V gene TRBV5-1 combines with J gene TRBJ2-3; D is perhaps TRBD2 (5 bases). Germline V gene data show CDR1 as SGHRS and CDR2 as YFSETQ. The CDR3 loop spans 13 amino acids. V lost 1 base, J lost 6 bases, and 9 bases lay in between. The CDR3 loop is CASSLRGRDTQYF. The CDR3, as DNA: TGCGCCAGCAGCTTGCGGGGTAGGGATACGCAGTATTTT.

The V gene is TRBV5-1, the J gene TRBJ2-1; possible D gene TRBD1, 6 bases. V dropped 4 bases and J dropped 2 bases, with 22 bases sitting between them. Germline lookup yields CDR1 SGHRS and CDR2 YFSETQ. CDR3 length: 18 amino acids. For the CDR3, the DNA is TGCGCCAGCAGCCTCGGACAGCCTGTTGTACTGCCCTACAATGAGCAGTTCTTC. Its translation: CASSLGQPVVLPYNEQFF.

Here the CDR3 DNA reads TGTGCCAGCAGCGCCGTTCGGGACACCGGGGAGCTGTTTTTT. Translated: CASSAVRDTGELFF. The J gene is TRBJ2-2, the V gene TRBV9; D gene ambiguous. The CDR3 covers 14 residues. The germline V gene encodes CDR1 SGDLS and CDR2 YYNGEE. The V and J ends lost 3 bases and 3 bases respectively, with 9 bases between them.

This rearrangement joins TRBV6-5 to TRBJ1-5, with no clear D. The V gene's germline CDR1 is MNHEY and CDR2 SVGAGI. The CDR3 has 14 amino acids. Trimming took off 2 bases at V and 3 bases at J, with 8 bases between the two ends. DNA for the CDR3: TGTGCCAGCAGTTACGCGAGGGTCAATCAGCCCCAGCATTTT. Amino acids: CASSYARVNQPQHF.

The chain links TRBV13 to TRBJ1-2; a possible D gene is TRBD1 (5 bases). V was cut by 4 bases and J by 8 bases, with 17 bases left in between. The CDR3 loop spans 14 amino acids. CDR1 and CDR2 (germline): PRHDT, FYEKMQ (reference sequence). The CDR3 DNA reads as TGTGCCAGCAGCTACCCGCCAGGGATCATAGGCTACACCTTC. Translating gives CASSYPPGIIGYTF.

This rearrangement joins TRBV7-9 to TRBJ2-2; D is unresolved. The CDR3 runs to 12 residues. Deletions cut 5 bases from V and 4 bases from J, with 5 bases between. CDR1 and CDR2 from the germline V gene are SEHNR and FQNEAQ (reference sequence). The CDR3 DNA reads TGTGCCAGCAGCCTCCGCACCGGGGAGCTGTTTTTT. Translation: CASSLRTGELFF.

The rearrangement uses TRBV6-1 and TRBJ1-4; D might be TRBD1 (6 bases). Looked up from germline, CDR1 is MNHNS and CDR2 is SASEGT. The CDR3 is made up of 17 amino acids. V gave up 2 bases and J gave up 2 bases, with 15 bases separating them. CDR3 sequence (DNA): TGTGCCAGCAGTGAATCTAGTCGCAGGGGCACTAATGAAAAACTGTTTTTT. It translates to CASSESSRRGTNEKLFF.

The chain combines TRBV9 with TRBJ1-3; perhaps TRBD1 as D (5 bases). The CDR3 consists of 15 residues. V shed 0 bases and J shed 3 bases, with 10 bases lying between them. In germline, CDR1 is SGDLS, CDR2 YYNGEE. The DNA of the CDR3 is TGTGCCAGCAGCGTAGGGCAGGGCTATGGAAACACCATATATTTT. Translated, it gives CASSVGQGYGNTIYF.